The source of this TCR beta chain is a study of T cells in Graves' hyperthyroidism and ophthalmopathy. Turning to the study itself: Before treatment of any kind, peripheral blood was taken at initial diagnosis.

Trimming removed 8 bases from V and 1 base from J, with 14 bases in between. The germline V gene has CDR1 SEHNR and CDR2 FQNEAQ (reference sequence). CDR3 length: 14 residues. From RNA transcripts, TCR beta CDR3 regions were amplified. RT-PCR in the first round (using the HTBI primer set) targeted the TCR CDR3. TCRdb re-called the multiplex PCR reads with MiXCR, one entry per CDR3 protein. The sample contains 550,000 to 650,000 distinct CDR3 sequences, 11% to 15% of which appear only once. Uncontrolled infection, other autoimmune disease, pregnancy or lactation disqualified patients from enrolment. PBMCs came from more than 9.5 ml fresh peripheral blood.

The sequence derives from a woman under 40 with Graves' hyperthyroidism that later progressed to Graves' ophthalmopathy. The sequencing input was blood. The rearrangement links TRBV7-9 to TRBJ2-5, with D perhaps matching TRBD2 (6 bases). Written as DNA, the CDR3 is TGTGCCAGCGGCCCGGGAGAGGGCCAAGAGACCCAGTACTTC. As protein: CASGPGEGQETQYF.